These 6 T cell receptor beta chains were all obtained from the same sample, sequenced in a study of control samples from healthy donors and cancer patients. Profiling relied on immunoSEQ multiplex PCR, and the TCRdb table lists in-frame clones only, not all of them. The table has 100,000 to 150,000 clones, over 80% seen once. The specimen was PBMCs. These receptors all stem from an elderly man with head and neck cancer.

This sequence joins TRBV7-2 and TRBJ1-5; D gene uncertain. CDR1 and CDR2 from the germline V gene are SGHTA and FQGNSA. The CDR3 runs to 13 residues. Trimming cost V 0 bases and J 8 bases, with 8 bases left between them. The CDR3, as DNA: TGTGCCAGCAGCTTAGCGCCTAATAAGCCCCAGCATTTT. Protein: CASSLAPNKPQHF. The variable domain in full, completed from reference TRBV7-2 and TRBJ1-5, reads GAGVSQSPSNKVTEKGKDVELRCDPISGHTALYWYRQSLGQGLEFLIYFQGNSAPDKSGLPSDRFSAERTGGSVSTLTIQRTQQEDSAVYLCASSLAPNKPQHFGDGTRLSIL.

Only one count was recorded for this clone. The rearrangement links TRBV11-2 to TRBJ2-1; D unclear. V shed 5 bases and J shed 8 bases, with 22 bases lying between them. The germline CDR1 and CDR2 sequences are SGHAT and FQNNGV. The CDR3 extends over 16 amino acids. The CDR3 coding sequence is TGTGCCAGCAGCGTATATTTGGACCCGGGCACGGATGAGCAGTTCTTC. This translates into CASSVYLDPGTDEQFF.

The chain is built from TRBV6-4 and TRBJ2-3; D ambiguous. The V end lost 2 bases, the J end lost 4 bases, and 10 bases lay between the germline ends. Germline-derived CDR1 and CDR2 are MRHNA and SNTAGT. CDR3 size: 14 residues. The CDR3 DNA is TGTGCCAGCAGTGACCCCCATACTGCAGATACGCAGTATTTT. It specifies CASSDPHTADTQYF.

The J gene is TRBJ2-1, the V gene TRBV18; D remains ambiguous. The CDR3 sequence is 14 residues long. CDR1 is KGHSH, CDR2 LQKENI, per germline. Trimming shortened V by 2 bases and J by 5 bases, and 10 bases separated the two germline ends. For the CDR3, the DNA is TGTGCCAGCTCACCAACTCACTCGGACAATGAGCAGTTCTTC. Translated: CASSPTHSDNEQFF.

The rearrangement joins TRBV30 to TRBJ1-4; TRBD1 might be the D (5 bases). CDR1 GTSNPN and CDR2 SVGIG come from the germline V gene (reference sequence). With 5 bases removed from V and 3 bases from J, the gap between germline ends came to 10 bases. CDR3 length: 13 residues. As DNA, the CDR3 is TGTGCCTGGGGGTCAGGGTCTAATGAAAAACTGTTTTTT. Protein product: CAWGSGSNEKLFF.

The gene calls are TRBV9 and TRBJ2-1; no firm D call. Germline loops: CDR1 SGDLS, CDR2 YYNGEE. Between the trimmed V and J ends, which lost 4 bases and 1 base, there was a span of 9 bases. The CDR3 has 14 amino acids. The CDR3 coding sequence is TGTGCCAGCAGCTCCCGGAGATCCTACAATGAGCAGTTCTTC. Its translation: CASSSRRSYNEQFF.